The 21 T cell receptor beta chains below all came from one sample that was sequenced in a study of T cells in Graves' hyperthyroidism and ophthalmopathy. What was amplified from RNA transcripts were TCR beta CDR3 regions. TCR CDR3 underwent first-round RT-PCR with the HTBI primer set. A single record per CDR3 protein comes from TCRdb applying MiXCR to the multiplex PCR reads. Of roughly 380,000 distinct CDR3 sequences in the sample, roughly 14% were seen once. Input material: blood. These receptor sequences come from a woman in her sixties with Graves' hyperthyroidism.

This clonotype has ten or more counts. The chain couples TRBV6-1 to TRBJ2-5; a weak D match, TRBD1 (5 bases). CDR3 length equals 15 residues. CDR1 is MNHNS and CDR2 is SASEGT in the germline V gene. V was clipped by 0 bases and J by 5 bases, with 13 bases between them. Here the CDR3 reads CASSEAPQGWETQYF. CDR3 coding DNA: TGTGCCAGCAGTGAAGCCCCGCAGGGATGGGAGACCCAGTACTTC.

This clonotype was detected ten times or more. The DNA of the CDR3 is TGTGCCAGCATGGGGACTAGCGGGAGGGCCAATGAGCAGTTCTTC. Its protein product is CASMGTSGRANEQFF. The J gene is TRBJ2-1, the V gene TRBV2; 16 bases are a match to TRBD2. This CDR3 is built from 15 residues. With 7 bases clipped from V and 6 bases from J, the junction kept 3 bases outside the gene matches. CDR1 and CDR2 from the germline V gene are SNHLY and FYNNEI.

CDR3 residues: CAISLGDRPQHF. The CDR3 DNA reads as TGTGCCATCAGCCTAGGGGATCGGCCCCAGCATTTT. V is TRBV10-3 and J is TRBJ1-5, with D perhaps TRBD1 (5 bases). This CDR3 spans 12 amino acids. Per the germline V gene, CDR1 is ENHRY and CDR2 is SYGVKD. V dropped 6 bases and J dropped 9 bases, with 12 bases sitting between them.

This clonotype was recorded many times. The chain recombines TRBV5-5 with TRBJ2-1, with 13 positions matching TRBD2. V gave up 4 bases and J gave up 4 bases; unmatched junction bases: 5. The germline CDR1 and CDR2 sequences are SGHKS and YYEKEE (reference sequence). The CDR3 loop spans 16 amino acids. The CDR3 is CASSQTGLAGYNEQFF. For the CDR3, the DNA is TGTGCCAGCAGCCAGACGGGACTAGCGGGATACAATGAGCAGTTCTTC. The full variable domain, its missing parts supplied by reference TRBV5-5 and TRBJ2-1, is DAGVTQSPTHLIKTRGQQVTLRCSPISGHKSVSWYQQVLGQGPQFIFQYYEKEERGRGNFPDRFSARQFPNYSSELNVNALLLGDSALYLCASSQTGLAGYNEQFFGPGTRLTVL.

This clonotype was detected ten times or more. The chain employs TRBV11-2 and TRBJ2-7; unclear D gene. Deletions cut 5 bases from V and 6 bases from J, with 8 bases between. Germline lookup yields CDR1 SGHAT and CDR2 FQNNGV. This CDR3 region has 11 residues. The CDR3 nucleotides read TGTGCCAGCAGCATGATGGGCGAGCAGTACTTC. Its translation: CASSMMGEQYF. Complete variable domain (other parts from reference TRBV11-2 and TRBJ2-7): EAGVAQSPRYKIIEKRQSVAFWCNPISGHATLYWYQQILGQGPKLLIQFQNNGVVDDSQLPKDRFSAERLKGVDSTLKIQPAKLEDSAVYLCASSMMGEQYFGPGTRLTVT.

The chain recombines TRBV12-3 or TRBV12-4 with TRBJ2-7; 12 bases line up with TRBD2. Germline trimming cut 8 bases from V and 4 bases from J; bases unmatched to any gene: 15. The CDR3 loop spans 17 amino acids. As DNA, the CDR3 is TGTGCCAGCGGATTACAGACTAGCGGGAGAGAAGCTTACGAGCAGTACTTC. Its translation is CASGLQTSGREAYEQYF.

In its sample, this clonotype was seen many times. The rearrangement links TRBV6-1 to TRBJ2-2, with 11 bases identical to TRBD2. Looked up from germline, CDR1 is MNHNS and CDR2 is SASEGT. There are 18 residues in the CDR3. The ends lost 6 bases at V and 6 bases at J; junction bases unmatched: 15. The DNA for the CDR3 is TGTGCCAGCAGACTTAGGACTAGCGGGTTGTGGGACCCCGGGGAGCTGTTTTTT. It is translated as CASRLRTSGLWDPGELFF.

This clonotype was recorded many times. The chain uses TRBV5-1 and TRBJ1-6, with 9 bases fitting TRBD1. Trimming took 3 bases from V and 9 from J; bases not matched to a gene: 10. Per the germline V gene, CDR1 is SGHRS and CDR2 is YFSETQ. CDR3 length: 16 amino acids. The CDR3 DNA is TGCGCCAGCAGCTCCCCCGGGACAGGGAGAGCTTCACCCCTCCACTTT. Translated, it gives CASSSPGTGRASPLHF.

The genes are TRBV4-1 and TRBJ2-7, with 9 bases lining up with TRBD1. V was pared by 3 bases and J by 6 bases, with 12 bases of the junction left unmatched. The CDR3 totals 16 residues. Germline-derived CDR1 and CDR2 are MGHRA and YSYEKL. The DNA for the CDR3 is TGCGCCAGCAGCCACCGACTGGGACAGGGTTTCGCCGAGCAGTACTTC. Residues: CASSHRLGQGFAEQYF.

In regard to this clonotype: This may be a read error, as it is one base from a much larger clone. V usage is TRBV6-2 or TRBV6-3 and J usage is TRBJ2-7, with 9 bases lining up with TRBD2. The CDR3 has 16 residues. The germline gives CDR1 MNHEY, CDR2 SVGEGT. V dropped 3 bases and J dropped 7; count of bases not matched to a gene: 13. CDR3 in amino acids: CASSYGGRARSNEQYF. The CDR3 nucleotides read TGTGCCAGCAGTTATGGCGGGAGGGCCCGATCCAATGAGCAGTACTTC.

This clonotype was counted ten times or more. The chain has TRBV6-1 and TRBJ2-1; 8 bases fit TRBD2. With V trimmed by 4 bases and J by 2 bases, 16 bases remained unmatched. This CDR3 contains 19 residues. Per the germline V gene, CDR1 is MNHNS and CDR2 is SASEGT. CDR3: CASSAGTSVVWETYNEQFF. Written as DNA, the CDR3 is TGTGCCAGCAGTGCCGGGACTAGTGTCGTGTGGGAGACCTACAATGAGCAGTTCTTC.

The table lists this clonotype with many counts. This chain connects TRBV12-3 or TRBV12-4 to TRBJ1-5, with TRBD1 identical over 7 bases. The CDR3 covers 16 residues. Trimming removed 6 bases from V and 6 bases from J; junction bases left unmatched: 14. CDR3 DNA: TGTGCCAGCAGCTCACTCGGGACAGCTACGAGTCAGCCCCAGCATTTT. Translating it yields CASSSLGTATSQPQHF.

This clonotype was recorded at least ten times. This chain links TRBV30 with TRBJ1-1; 7 bases match TRBD1. V was clipped by 2 bases and J by 4 bases; unmatched bases: 4. Germline CDR1 and CDR2: GTSNPN and SVGIG (reference sequence). The length of the CDR3 is 13 residues. The CDR3 region is CAWSPTGATEAFF. DNA for the CDR3: TGTGCCTGGAGTCCTACAGGGGCCACTGAAGCTTTCTTT. The whole variable domain, filled in from reference TRBV30 and TRBJ1-1, reads SQTIHQWPATLVQPVGSPLSLECTVEGTSNPNLYWYRQAAGRGLQLLFYSVGIGQISSEVPQNLSASRPQDRQFILSSKKLLLSDSGFYLCAWSPTGATEAFFGQGTRLTVV.

This clonotype was recorded many times. The J gene is TRBJ2-7, the V gene TRBV20-1; possibly TRBD1 for D (6 bases). Germline V gene data show CDR1 as DFQATT and CDR2 as SNEGSKA (reference sequence). The CDR3 loop spans 14 amino acids. The ends were cut back, 6 bases at V and 2 bases at J, with 17 bases in the middle. The CDR3 spells CSARAGQGTYEQYF. DNA of the CDR3: TGCAGTGCGAGGGCCGGGCAGGGGACCTACGAGCAGTACTTC.

The table lists this clonotype with a few counts. The V gene is TRBV29-1, the J gene TRBJ2-1, with a tentative D call TRBD1 (6 bases). This CDR3 comprises 13 residues. Trimming cost V 3 bases and J 7 bases, with 13 bases left between them. Germline V gene sequence: CDR1 SQVTM, CDR2 ANQGSEA. CDR3 sequence reads: CSVEETQGNEQFF. The CDR3 region has the DNA TGCAGCGTTGAGGAGACACAGGGAAATGAGCAGTTCTTC.

This chain joins TRBV27 and TRBJ1-5; weak D call: TRBD1 (5 bases). This CDR3 is 14 amino acids long. With 5 bases removed from V and 7 bases from J, the gap between germline ends came to 15 bases. Germline V gene sequence: CDR1 MNHEY, CDR2 SMNVEV (reference sequence). CDR3 bases: TGTGCCAGCAGTAAAGACAGTGGGGCCCAGCCCCAGCATTTT. It is translated as CASSKDSGAQPQHF.

This clonotype has a count of ten or more. The gene calls are TRBV6-1 and TRBJ2-7; the match to TRBD1 covers 10 bases. Germline V gene lookup returns CDR1 MNHNS and CDR2 SASEGT. The V segment lost 4 bases and the J segment 3 bases; nucleotides outside the gene matches: 6. The CDR3 consists of 15 residues. CDR3 protein: CASSVTGGEGYEQYF. DNA for the CDR3: TGTGCCAGCAGTGTGACAGGGGGCGAAGGCTACGAGCAGTACTTC.

As concerns this clonotype: This clone may be a read error of a much larger clone one base away. The chain uses TRBV20-1 and TRBJ1-1, with no clear D. CDR1 and CDR2 from the germline V gene are DFQATT and SNEGSKA (reference sequence). The CDR3 covers 13 residues. Here the CDR3 reads CSAIPFGNAEAFF. The CDR3 bases are TGCAGTGCTATCCCATTCGGGAACGCTGAAGCTTTCTTT.

The CDR3 DNA sequence: TGTGCCAGCAGTTTATCGATACTGCAGCCCCAGCATTTT. This codes for CASSLSILQPQHF. The chain combines TRBV27 with TRBJ1-5; D unclear. Germline CDR1 is MNHEY and CDR2 is SMNVEV (reference sequence). Between the trimmed V and J ends, which lost 0 bases and 7 bases, there was a span of 7 bases. This CDR3 comprises 13 residues.

This clonotype was seen ten or more times. The chain employs TRBV6-1 and TRBJ2-7, with D perhaps matching TRBD1 (5 bases). Germline lookup yields CDR1 MNHNS and CDR2 SASEGT. Trimming cost V 5 bases and J 4 bases, with 12 bases left between them. This CDR3 has 13 amino acids. CDR3 DNA: TGTGCCAGCAGTACCTTCCAGGGTTACGAGCAGTACTTC. This sequence encodes CASSTFQGYEQYF.

There are many counts of this clonotype. The CDR3 nucleotides read TGTGCCAGCAGCTTATACAGGATGAACACTGAAGCTTTCTTT. Protein sequence: CASSLYRMNTEAFF. This rearrangement joins TRBV7-2 to TRBJ1-1; TRBD1 might be the D (5 bases). The germline V gene encodes CDR1 SGHTA and CDR2 FQGNSA. The CDR3 has 14 amino acids. The ends were cut back, 2 bases at V and 0 bases at J, with 7 bases in the middle.